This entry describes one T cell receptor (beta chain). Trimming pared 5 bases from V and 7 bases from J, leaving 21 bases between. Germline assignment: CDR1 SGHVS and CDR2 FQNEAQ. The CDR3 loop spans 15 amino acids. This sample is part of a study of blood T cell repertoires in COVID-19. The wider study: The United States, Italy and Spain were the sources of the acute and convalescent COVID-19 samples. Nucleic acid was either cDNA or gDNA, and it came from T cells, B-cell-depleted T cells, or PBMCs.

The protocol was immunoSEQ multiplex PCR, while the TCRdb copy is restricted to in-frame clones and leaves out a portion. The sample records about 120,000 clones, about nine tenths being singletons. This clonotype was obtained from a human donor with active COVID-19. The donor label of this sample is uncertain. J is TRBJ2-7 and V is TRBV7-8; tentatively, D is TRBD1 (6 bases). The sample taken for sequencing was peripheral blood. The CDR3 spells CASSPRQEPFWEQYF. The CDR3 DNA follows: TGTGCCAGCAGCCCCCGACAGGAGCCCTTTTGGGAGCAGTACTTC.